This record covers a single TCR beta chain. Antigen specificity is unknown. This sample stems from a study of cytomegalovirus exposure and HLA in healthy donors. Regarding the study as a whole: TCR association rates varied by HLA locus in a later analysis, with DRB1 highest and HLA-C lowest.

PCR was performed using 60 Vbeta and 13 Jbeta primers. Clones were read by immunoSEQ multiplex PCR, and TCRdb kept only the in-frame ones, dropping some. This table holds roughly 45,000 clones, about 72% found once. J lost 5 bases, V lost 2 bases, and 5 bases had no gene match. Looked up from germline, CDR1 is MNHNS and CDR2 is SASEGT. The CDR3 totals 14 residues. Sequencing was done on a sample of PBMCs. The rearrangement uses TRBV6-1 and TRBJ2-5, with 7 bases matching TRBD1. This TCR was sampled from a man aged 25 to 40 in good health and CMV-seronegative. CDR3 sequence (DNA): TGTGCCAGCAGTGAAACAGGGGTCTGGGAGACCCAGTACTTC. Amino acids: CASSETGVWETQYF.